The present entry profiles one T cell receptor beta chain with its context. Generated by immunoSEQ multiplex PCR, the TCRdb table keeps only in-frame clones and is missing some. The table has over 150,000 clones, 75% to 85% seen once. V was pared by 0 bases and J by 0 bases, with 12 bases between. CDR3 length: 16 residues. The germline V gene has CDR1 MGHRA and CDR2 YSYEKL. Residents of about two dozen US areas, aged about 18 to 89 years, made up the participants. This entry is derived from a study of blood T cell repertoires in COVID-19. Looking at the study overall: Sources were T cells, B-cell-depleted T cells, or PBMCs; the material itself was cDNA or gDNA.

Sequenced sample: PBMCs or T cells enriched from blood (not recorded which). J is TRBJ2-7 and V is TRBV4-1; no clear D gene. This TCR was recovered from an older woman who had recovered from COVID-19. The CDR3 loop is CASSQERGSISYEQYF. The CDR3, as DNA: TGCGCCAGCAGCCAAGAAAGAGGAAGTATCTCCTACGAGCAGTACTTC.